The 13 T cell receptor beta chains below come from one sample, sequenced in a study of T-cell memory formation after mild COVID-19. TCRdb called the 5' RACE reads again in MiXCR, with one record for every CDR3 protein. This table holds approximately 400,000 distinct CDR3 sequences, 20% to 25% found once. The source material was PBMCs or a T cell subset sorted from them (not recorded which). The receptors stem from an adult woman who had mild COVID-19 (a few samples of this study predate the infection). Cell type and time point are not known.

This clonotype was picked up a small number of times. The V call is TRBV9, the J call TRBJ2-5; D uncertain. V was pared by 0 bases and J by 5 bases, with 8 bases between. The length of the CDR3 is 13 residues. Germline CDR1 SGDLS, CDR2 YYNGEE. CDR3 DNA sequence: TGTGCCAGCAGCGTAGGTCCCGGCGAGACCCAGTACTTC. Protein sequence: CASSVGPGETQYF. Drawing the rest from reference TRBV9 and TRBJ2-5, the complete variable domain is DSGVTQTPKHLITATGQRVTLRCSPRSGDLSVYWYQQSLDQGLQFLIQYYNGEERAKGNILERFSAQQFPDLHSELNLSSLELGDSALYFCASSVGPGETQYFGPGTRLLVL.

This chain joins TRBV4-3 and TRBJ2-1, with TRBD2 matching 10 bases. Germline V gene data show CDR1 as LGHNA and CDR2 as YSLEER. CDR3 length: 17 residues. Trimming cost V 1 base and J 0 bases; bases outside gene matches: 3. In DNA, the CDR3 is TGCGCCAGCAGCCAAGCCCCTAGCGGGAGCTCCTACAATGAGCAGTTCTTC. Translation gives CASSQAPSGSSYNEQFF.

This clonotype has more than one count but fewer than ten. The chain employs TRBV20-1 and TRBJ1-6; D possibly corresponds to TRBD1 (6 bases). Germline-derived CDR1 and CDR2 are DFQATT and SNEGSKA (reference sequence). This CDR3 has 16 residues. The V end lost 6 bases, the J end lost 0 bases, and 15 bases lay between the germline ends. The CDR3 sequence is CSALRGTGSYNSPLHF. CDR3 coding DNA: TGCAGTGCGCTCAGGGGTACAGGCTCCTATAATTCACCCCTCCACTTT.

The chain uses TRBV29-1 and TRBJ1-3; 9 bases are a match to TRBD1. The J segment lost 1 base and the V segment lost 6 bases, leaving 13 bases of the junction unmatched. CDR1 is SQVTM and CDR2 is ANQGSEA in the germline V gene. The CDR3 is 17 residues long. The CDR3 bases are TGCAGCGTGGAGGACTTTGGACAGGGGAGATCTGGAAACACCATATATTTT. Translating gives CSVEDFGQGRSGNTIYF.

This clonotype has more than one count but fewer than ten. The rearrangement joins TRBV20-1 to TRBJ1-5; no clear D gene. The CDR3 has 15 residues. With 0 bases removed from V and 3 bases from J, the gap between germline ends came to 12 bases. Germline V gene data show CDR1 as DFQATT and CDR2 as SNEGSKA (reference sequence). CDR3 protein: CSARDAAVFNQPQHF. The CDR3 coding sequence is TGCAGTGCTAGAGATGCGGCGGTGTTCAATCAGCCCCAGCATTTT.

A few counts support this clonotype. V gene TRBV18 combines with J gene TRBJ2-2; 8 nucleotides match TRBD1. Germline values: CDR1 KGHSH, CDR2 LQKENI. Trimming removed 3 bases from V and 1 base from J; junction bases left unmatched: 4. The CDR3 runs to 16 residues. The chain's CDR3 is CASSPRQGMNTGELFF. The CDR3 DNA follows: TGTGCCAGCTCACCCCGACAGGGGATGAACACCGGGGAGCTGTTTTTT.

This clonotype has more than one count but fewer than ten. V and J are TRBV20-1 and TRBJ2-1, with 7 bases matching TRBD1. V was pared by 4 bases and J by 2 bases, with 5 bases of the junction left unmatched. CDR3 length equals 14 residues. Germline values: CDR1 DFQATT, CDR2 SNEGSKA (reference sequence). CDR3 bases: TGCAGTGCTATCCGGGACAGAGCCTACAATGAGCAGTTCTTC. The encoded protein is CSAIRDRAYNEQFF.

The chain recombines TRBV7-3 with TRBJ2-3; D not resolved. Deletions cut 0 bases from V and 6 bases from J, with 7 bases between. CDR1 SGHTA and CDR2 FQGTGA come from the germline V gene. CDR3 size: 13 residues. CDR3 sequence (DNA): TGTGCCAGCAGCTTAACGTCCCCGGATACGCAGTATTTT. It is translated as CASSLTSPDTQYF.

The chain carries TRBV6-2 or TRBV6-3 and TRBJ2-3, with no clear D. Trimming cost V 5 bases and J 4 bases, with 13 bases left between them. CDR1 and CDR2 from the germline V gene are MNHEY and SVGEGT. This CDR3 is built from 14 residues. Here the CDR3 reads CASSPRSFPDTQYF. The CDR3 nucleotides read TGTGCCAGCAGTCCTAGGAGCTTCCCAGATACGCAGTATTTT.

In its sample, this clonotype was seen a few times. The chain is built from TRBV4-1 and TRBJ2-3; 7 nucleotides match TRBD1. CDR3 size: 18 residues. Germline CDR1 is MGHRA and CDR2 is YSYEKL. With 0 bases clipped from V and 4 bases from J, the junction kept 13 bases outside the gene matches. DNA for the CDR3: TGCGCCAGCAGCCAAGATGGGGCAGGGGGATCCCTCCCAGATACGCAGTATTTT. Protein: CASSQDGAGGSLPDTQYF.

The chain combines TRBV9 with TRBJ2-3, with D perhaps matching TRBD1 (5 bases). This CDR3 has 15 amino acids. Germline CDR1 reads SGDLS; CDR2 reads YYNGEE. Trimming took 4 bases from V and 1 from J, leaving 13 bases between them. The CDR3 DNA follows: TGTGCCAGCAGCCCACACGCACAGGGCACAGATACGCAGTATTTT. Encoded protein: CASSPHAQGTDTQYF.

The chain has TRBV14 and TRBJ1-1; TRBD1 agrees at 8 bases. Germline CDR1 and CDR2: SGHDN and FVKESK. V trimming: 4 bases; J trimming: 3 bases; junction bases outside the gene matches: 13. CDR3 size: 17 residues. The CDR3 here is CASSPIGTGRGDTEAFF. CDR3 in DNA: TGTGCCAGCAGCCCAATCGGGACAGGTCGAGGGGACACTGAAGCTTTCTTT.

J is TRBJ2-5 and V is TRBV7-6, with D uncertain. Looked up from germline, CDR1 is SGHVS and CDR2 is FNYEAQ. The ends were cut back, 2 bases at V and 2 bases at J, with 15 bases in the middle. The CDR3 length is 16 residues. CDR3 nucleotides: TGTGCCAGCAGCTTATCCGGCCTGACACGACAAGAGACCCAGTACTTC. Amino acids: CASSLSGLTRQETQYF.